The rows below give T cell receptor beta chains drawn from one sample of a study of follicular helper T cells after annual influenza vaccination. Assay: immunoSEQ multiplex PCR; the TCRdb copy retains only in-frame clones and omits some. The sample has about 13,000 clones; 60% to 80% are singletons. The specimen comprised CXCR5- memory CD4+ T cells sorted from blood, sampled on the day of influenza vaccination. These receptors were taken from an adult who received the influenza vaccine. Each CDR3 is given with its conserved first and last residue. The D gene is left open where the match is weak. Clone sizes are given selectively: once, few, many, or a class where the clone is expanded.

abundance: -; d_gene: TRBD2; j_gene: TRBJ2-3; v_gene: TRBV5-8; CDR3nt: TGTGCCAGCAGCTTCGGGCGGGGAGGGGATACGCAGTATTTT; CDR3aa: CASSFGRGGDTQYF
abundance: few; d_gene: -; j_gene: TRBJ2-7; v_gene: TRBV21-1; CDR3nt: TGTGCCAGCAGCAAACGGGCAGGACGACGTTACGAGCAGTACTTC; CDR3aa: CASSKRAGRRYEQYF
abundance: -; d_gene: TRBD1; j_gene: TRBJ1-2; v_gene: TRBV4-3; CDR3nt: TGCGCCAGCAGCCGGGGACAGGGTTATGGCTACACCTTC; CDR3aa: CASSRGQGYGYTF
abundance: once; d_gene: -; j_gene: TRBJ2-5; v_gene: TRBV14; CDR3nt: TGTGCCAGCAGCCACTCAGAGACCCAGTACTTC; CDR3aa: CASSHSETQYF
abundance: few; d_gene: -; j_gene: TRBJ1-5; v_gene: TRBV10-2; CDR3nt: TGCGCCAGCAGCCTTACAGTGAACAATCAGCCCCAGCATTTT; CDR3aa: CASSLTVNNQPQHF
abundance: -; d_gene: -; j_gene: TRBJ2-6; v_gene: TRBV11-2; CDR3nt: TGTGCCAGCAGCTTACGGGGGGCGAGCGGGGCCAACGTCCTGACTTTC; CDR3aa: CASSLRGASGANVLTF
abundance: -; d_gene: -; j_gene: TRBJ2-1; v_gene: TRBV5-1; CDR3nt: TGCGCCAGCAGCTTGCAGCCAACCTACAATGAGCAGTTCTTC; CDR3aa: CASSLQPTYNEQFF
abundance: -; d_gene: -; j_gene: TRBJ1-5; v_gene: TRBV7-2; CDR3nt: TGTGCCAGCAGCTTATCGCGGGGACAATCTCAGCCCCAGCATTTT; CDR3aa: CASSLSRGQSQPQHF
abundance: -; d_gene: -; j_gene: TRBJ2-7; v_gene: TRBV5-8; CDR3nt: TGTGCCAGCAGCTCAAAGAGGGTGTCCAGCTCCTACGAGCAGTACTTC; CDR3aa: CASSSKRVSSSYEQYF
abundance: -; d_gene: -; j_gene: TRBJ1-2; v_gene: TRBV5-4; CDR3nt: TGTGCCAGCAGCTACGCCTCCGGACAGCCCTATGGCTACACCTTC; CDR3aa: CASSYASGQPYGYTF
abundance: -; d_gene: TRBD1; j_gene: TRBJ1-2; v_gene: TRBV11-2; CDR3nt: TGTGCCAGCAGCCCTGGGACAGATTTTAACTATGGCTACACCTTC; CDR3aa: CASSPGTDFNYGYTF
abundance: -; d_gene: -; j_gene: TRBJ2-5; v_gene: TRBV11-1; CDR3nt: TGTGCCAGCAGCCCTCGAGGAGGGGCTACGAAGCAGTACTTC; CDR3aa: CASSPRGGATKQYF
abundance: -; d_gene: -; j_gene: TRBJ1-4; v_gene: TRBV5-8; CDR3nt: TGTGCCAGCAGCTTGGCAGGCCTCAACCCCATGAGGAATGAAAAACTGTTTTTT; CDR3aa: CASSLAGLNPMRNEKLFF
abundance: -; d_gene: -; j_gene: TRBJ1-3; v_gene: TRBV4-2; CDR3nt: TGTGCCAGCAGCCAAGGGCCCGGGTATGGAAACACCATATATTTT; CDR3aa: CASSQGPGYGNTIYF
abundance: -; d_gene: -; j_gene: TRBJ2-6; v_gene: TRBV15; CDR3nt: TGTGCCACCAGCAGAGAATTCTCTGGGGCCAACGTCCTGACTTTC; CDR3aa: CATSREFSGANVLTF
abundance: -; d_gene: -; j_gene: TRBJ1-3; v_gene: TRBV11-3; CDR3nt: TGTGCCAGCAGCTTTTCCCCTCATGGGGCAAACACCATATATTTT; CDR3aa: CASSFSPHGANTIYF
abundance: few; d_gene: -; j_gene: TRBJ2-7; v_gene: TRBV7-6; CDR3nt: TGTGCCAGCAGCTCCCCCTACGAGCAGTACTTC; CDR3aa: CASSSPYEQYF
abundance: -; d_gene: -; j_gene: TRBJ2-2; v_gene: TRBV2; CDR3nt: TGTGCCAGCAGGCCCTCGCGTGGGGTCGCGAACACCGGGGAGCTGTTTTTT; CDR3aa: CASRPSRGVANTGELFF
abundance: -; d_gene: -; j_gene: TRBJ1-5; v_gene: TRBV18; CDR3nt: TGTGCCAGCTCACCCCAACAGGGTGGAGGCAATCAGCCCCAGCATTTT; CDR3aa: CASSPQQGGGNQPQHF
abundance: once; d_gene: -; j_gene: TRBJ1-1; v_gene: TRBV28; CDR3nt: TGTGCCAGCAGCAATCCAGGGTTGATGAACACTGAAGCTTTCTTT; CDR3aa: CASSNPGLMNTEAFF
abundance: -; d_gene: -; j_gene: TRBJ2-3; v_gene: TRBV7-3; CDR3nt: TGTGCCAGCAGCCCCCGGTCAGAAGCTGCGCAGTATTTT; CDR3aa: CASSPRSEAAQYF
abundance: -; d_gene: -; j_gene: TRBJ1-1; v_gene: TRBV10-3; CDR3nt: TGTGCCGCGGCTGACAGAAACACTGAAGCTTTCTTT; CDR3aa: CAAADRNTEAFF
abundance: -; d_gene: -; j_gene: TRBJ2-2; v_gene: TRBV5-1; CDR3nt: TGCGCCAGCAGCTTGGAGTCACCGAACACCGGGGAGCTGTTTTTT; CDR3aa: CASSLESPNTGELFF
abundance: -; d_gene: TRBD2; j_gene: TRBJ2-3; v_gene: TRBV7-9; CDR3nt: TGTGCCAGCAGCTTCTGGACTAGCGTACTCACAGATACGCAGTATTTT; CDR3aa: CASSFWTSVLTDTQYF
abundance: -; d_gene: -; j_gene: TRBJ2-5; v_gene: TRBV9; CDR3nt: TGTGCCAGCAGCGTAGGGTTTGGCAGGGGAGGAGAGACCCAGTACTTC; CDR3aa: CASSVGFGRGGETQYF
abundance: -; d_gene: -; j_gene: TRBJ1-4; v_gene: TRBV7-8; CDR3nt: TGTGCCAGCATTCAATTTGGGGGTCTCGGTGAAAAACTGTTTTTT; CDR3aa: CASIQFGGLGEKLFF
abundance: -; d_gene: -; j_gene: TRBJ2-3; v_gene: TRBV9; CDR3nt: TGTGCCAGCAGCCCCCAAGGGAGAGCTAGCACAGATACGCAGTATTTT; CDR3aa: CASSPQGRASTDTQYF
abundance: -; d_gene: TRBD1; j_gene: TRBJ2-5; v_gene: TRBV5-4; CDR3nt: TGTGCCAGCAGCTTGCAGGGGGCCTTGGAGACCCAGTACTTC; CDR3aa: CASSLQGALETQYF
abundance: -; d_gene: TRBD2; j_gene: TRBJ2-7; v_gene: TRBV7-2; CDR3nt: TGTGCCAGCAGCTTTAGCGGGGTCTCCTACGAGCAGTACTTC; CDR3aa: CASSFSGVSYEQYF
abundance: -; d_gene: -; j_gene: TRBJ2-1; v_gene: TRBV19; CDR3nt: TGTGCCACCATGCAGGTAGGGTCCTACAATGAGCAGTTCTTC; CDR3aa: CATMQVGSYNEQFF
abundance: -; d_gene: TRBD1; j_gene: TRBJ1-4; v_gene: TRBV5-1; CDR3nt: TGCGCCAGCAGCACCGAAACAGGGGAGACACGAGATTTT; CDR3aa: CASSTETGETRDF
abundance: -; d_gene: TRBD2; j_gene: TRBJ2-5; v_gene: TRBV4-1; CDR3nt: TGCGCCAGCAGCCAAGAAAGGCTAGCGGGGGGACGACAAGAGACCCAGTACTTC; CDR3aa: CASSQERLAGGRQETQYF
abundance: -; d_gene: -; j_gene: TRBJ2-3; v_gene: TRBV5-1; CDR3nt: TGCGCCAGCAGTCGGGGGCTCACTATCACAGATACGCAGTATTTT; CDR3aa: CASSRGLTITDTQYF
abundance: -; d_gene: TRBD2; j_gene: TRBJ2-2; v_gene: TRBV7-9; CDR3nt: TGTGCCAGCAGCTTCCGGCTAGCGGGGGGAGGAACCGGGGAGCTGTTTTTT; CDR3aa: CASSFRLAGGGTGELFF
abundance: -; d_gene: TRBD2; j_gene: TRBJ2-1; v_gene: TRBV15; CDR3nt: TGTGCCACCAGCAGCCTGGGGGGGGACGGATACAATGAGCAGTTCTTC; CDR3aa: CATSSLGGDGYNEQFF